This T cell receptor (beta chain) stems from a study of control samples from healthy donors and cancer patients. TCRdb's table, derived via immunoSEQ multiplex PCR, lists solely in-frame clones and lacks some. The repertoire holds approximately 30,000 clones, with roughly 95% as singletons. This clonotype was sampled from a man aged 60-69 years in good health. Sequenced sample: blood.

The CDR3 here is CASSYNSDNYGYTF. CDR3 sequence (DNA): TGTGCCAGCAGTTACAACAGTGATAACTATGGCTACACCTTC. J is TRBJ1-2 and V is TRBV6-6; no definite D call. V was cut by 2 bases and J by 1 base, with 8 bases left in between. The CDR3 spans 14 residues. Germline V gene lookup returns CDR1 MNHNY and CDR2 SVGAGI (reference sequence).